This T cell receptor (beta chain) was found in a study of PD-1 blockade in classical Hodgkin lymphoma. As for the study in general: Administration of nivolumab to patients was at 3 mg/kg intravenously every 2 weeks.

General observations from the study: Complete responders' diversity at baseline resembled that of newly diagnosed patients.

Libraries were prepared by immunoSEQ multiplex PCR; TCRdb keeps only in-frame clonotypes and omits some of them. The profile shows 100,000 to 130,000 clones, approximately 90% of them singletons. Comment on this clone: Its antigen is currently unknown.

Relapses following autologous stem cell transplantation were seen in all patients, with brentuximab vedotin exposure varying. Patients reached a best response of complete response, partial response or progressive disease. Germline-derived CDR1 and CDR2 are MDHEN and SYDVKM. CDR3 length equals 18 residues. V dropped 8 bases and J dropped 2; count of bases not matched to a gene: 17. This TCR came from a human donor with classical Hodgkin lymphoma. The material was peripheral blood mononuclear cells (PBMCs), obtained before the second cycle of nivolumab. The rearrangement links TRBV28 to TRBJ2-1, with 8 nucleotides matching TRBD2. CDR3 nucleotides: TGTGCCAGCTCCCCGGCCGGTTTGAGCGGGAGCACCTACAATGAGCAGTTCTTC. It is translated as CASSPAGLSGSTYNEQFF.